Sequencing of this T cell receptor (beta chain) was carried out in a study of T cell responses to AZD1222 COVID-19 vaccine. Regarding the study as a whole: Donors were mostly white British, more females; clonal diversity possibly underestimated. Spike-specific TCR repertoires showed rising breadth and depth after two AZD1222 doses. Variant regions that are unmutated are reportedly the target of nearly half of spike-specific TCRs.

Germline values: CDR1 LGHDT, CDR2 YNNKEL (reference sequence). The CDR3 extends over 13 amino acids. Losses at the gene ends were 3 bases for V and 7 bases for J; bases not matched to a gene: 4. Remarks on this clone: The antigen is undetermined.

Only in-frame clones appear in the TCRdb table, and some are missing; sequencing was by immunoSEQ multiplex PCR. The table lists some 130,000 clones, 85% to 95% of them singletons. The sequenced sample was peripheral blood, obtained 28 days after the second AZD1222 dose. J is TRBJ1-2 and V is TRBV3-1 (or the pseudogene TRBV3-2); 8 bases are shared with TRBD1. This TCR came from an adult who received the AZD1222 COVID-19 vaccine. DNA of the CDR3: TGTGCCAGCAGCCAGACAGGGGAGAGTGGCTACACCTTC. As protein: CASSQTGESGYTF.